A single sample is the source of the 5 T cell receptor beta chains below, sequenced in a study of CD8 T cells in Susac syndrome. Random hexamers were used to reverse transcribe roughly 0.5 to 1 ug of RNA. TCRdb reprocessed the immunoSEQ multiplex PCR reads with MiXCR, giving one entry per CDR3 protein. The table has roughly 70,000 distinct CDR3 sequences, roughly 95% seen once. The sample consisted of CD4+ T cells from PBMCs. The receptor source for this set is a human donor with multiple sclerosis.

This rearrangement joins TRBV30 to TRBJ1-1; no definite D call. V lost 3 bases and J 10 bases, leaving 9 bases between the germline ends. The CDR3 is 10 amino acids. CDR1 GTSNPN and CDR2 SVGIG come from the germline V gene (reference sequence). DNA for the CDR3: TGTGCCTGGAGCCAGAAACTAGCTTTCTTT. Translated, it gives CAWSQKLAFF.

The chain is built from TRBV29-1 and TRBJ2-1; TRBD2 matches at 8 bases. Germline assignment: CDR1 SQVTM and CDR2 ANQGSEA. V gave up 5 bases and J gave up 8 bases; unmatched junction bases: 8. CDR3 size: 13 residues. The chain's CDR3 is CSVKSGGGDEQFF. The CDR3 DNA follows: TGCAGCGTTAAAAGCGGGGGAGGAGATGAGCAGTTCTTC.

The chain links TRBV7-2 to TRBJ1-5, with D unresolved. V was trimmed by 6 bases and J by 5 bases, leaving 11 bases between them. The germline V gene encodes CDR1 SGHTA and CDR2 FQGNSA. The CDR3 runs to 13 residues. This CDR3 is CASRPGVHQPQHF. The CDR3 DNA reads TGTGCCAGCAGGCCCGGGGTTCATCAGCCCCAGCATTTT.

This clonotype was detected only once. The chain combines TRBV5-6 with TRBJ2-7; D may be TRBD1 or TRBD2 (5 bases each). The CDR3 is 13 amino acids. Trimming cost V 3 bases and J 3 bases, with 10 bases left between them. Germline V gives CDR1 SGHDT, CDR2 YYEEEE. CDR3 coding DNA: TGTGCCAGCAGCTCGGGACCTAACTACGAGCAGTACTTC. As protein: CASSSGPNYEQYF.

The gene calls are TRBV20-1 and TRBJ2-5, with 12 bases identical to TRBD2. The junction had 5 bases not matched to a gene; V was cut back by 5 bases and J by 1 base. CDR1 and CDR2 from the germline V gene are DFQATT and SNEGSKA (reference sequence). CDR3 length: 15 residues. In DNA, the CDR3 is TGCAGTGCTTTACCGGGACTAGCGGGCCAAGAGACCCAGTACTTC. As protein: CSALPGLAGQETQYF.